This T cell receptor beta chain emerged from a study of Ad26.COV2.S vaccination and SARS-CoV-2 variants. The protocol was immunoSEQ multiplex PCR, while the TCRdb copy is restricted to in-frame clones and leaves out a portion. The table shows about 370,000 clones, with around 91% occurring only once. To note about this clone: Its target is unknown.

Regarding treatment: some 20 received Ad26.COV2.S at low or high dose, single or two shots; roughly five received placebo; per-sample allocation not given. Repertoires come from day 63 after the first vaccine or placebo injection. Study outcomes and limitations: Vaccine recipients and placebo recipients showed similar non-spike TCR breadth.

This receptor was obtained from a person aged 18 to 59 who received the Ad26.COV2.S COVID-19 vaccine or a placebo. The sequences come from peripheral blood, collected in a trial of Ad26.COV2.S vaccine versus placebo.

The CDR3 DNA reads TGTGCCAGCAGCCGTACTAGCGACTCCAATGAGCAGTTCTTC. Residues: CASSRTSDSNEQFF. The gene calls are TRBV7-2 and TRBJ2-1; 7 nucleotides line up with TRBD2. V dropped 5 bases and J dropped 6; count of bases not matched to a gene: 7. The germline gives CDR1 SGHTA, CDR2 FQGNSA. CDR3 length: 14 residues.